This T cell receptor beta chain appears in the sequencing data of a study of T cell repertoires in cytomegalovirus infection. Study background: Public signatures in TCR beta pointed to CMV infection and matching HLA type. Notes on the study in general: Using cumulative public TCR beta family frequency, the authors identified those who carried CMV together with the relevant HLA. CMV-specific TCR beta clonotypes restricted by HLA-C were the ones dominating the ex vivo response.

The CDR3 contains 15 residues. Per the germline V gene, CDR1 is SGHAT and CDR2 is FQNNGV. V lost 5 bases to trimming and J lost 1 base, with 14 bases between them. This clonotype has just a few counts. Its matching antigen is unknown. TCRdb recomputed calls from the reads with MiXCR, one row per CDR3 protein. The sample includes a few hundred thousand distinct CDR3 sequences, roughly 15% of them seen just once. The sequence came from a human donor in good health (CMV status not recorded). Some clones in this sample may be carry-over from other donors' samples. The genes are TRBV11-2 and TRBJ1-1, with a possible D match to TRBD1 (5 bases). Specimen: PBMCs. CDR3 coding DNA: TGTGCCAGCAGCGGCCTTGACAGCAAGAACACTGAAGCTTTCTTT. Its protein product is CASSGLDSKNTEAFF.